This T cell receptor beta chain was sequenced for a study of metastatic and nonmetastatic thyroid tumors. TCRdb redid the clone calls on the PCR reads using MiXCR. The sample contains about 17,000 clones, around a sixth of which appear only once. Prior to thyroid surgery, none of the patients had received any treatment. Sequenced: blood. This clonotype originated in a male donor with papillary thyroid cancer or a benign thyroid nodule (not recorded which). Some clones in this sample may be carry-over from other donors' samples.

The CDR3 loop reads CSGAGTGAFVGEQYF. CDR3 nucleotide sequence: TGCAGTGGTGCGGGTACGGGGGCCTTCGTGGGAGAGCAGTACTTC. The chain recombines TRBV20-1 with TRBJ2-7, with D perhaps being TRBD1 or TRBD2 (6 bases each). V was cut by 7 bases and J by 7 bases, with 26 bases left in between. The CDR3 extends over 15 amino acids. Looked up from germline, CDR1 is DFQATT and CDR2 is SNEGSKA (reference sequence).